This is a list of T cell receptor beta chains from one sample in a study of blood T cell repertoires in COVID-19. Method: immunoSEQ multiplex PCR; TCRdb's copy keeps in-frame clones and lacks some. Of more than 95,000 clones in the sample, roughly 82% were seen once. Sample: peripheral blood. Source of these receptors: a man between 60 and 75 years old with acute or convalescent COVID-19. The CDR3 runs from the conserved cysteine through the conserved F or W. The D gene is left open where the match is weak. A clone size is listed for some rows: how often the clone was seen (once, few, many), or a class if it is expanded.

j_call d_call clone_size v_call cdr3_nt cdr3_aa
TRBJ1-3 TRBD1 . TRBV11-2 TGTGCCAGCAGCGTAGCCATCTTACAGGGGGGCGGCTCTGGAAACACCATATATTTT CASSVAILQGGGSGNTIYF
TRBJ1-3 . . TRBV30 TGTGCCTGGAGTGTATTTAGTGCAGGTAGCTCTGGAAACACCATATATTTT CAWSVFSAGSSGNTIYF
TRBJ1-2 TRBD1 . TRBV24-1 TGTGCCACCAGTGATTTACGCAGGACAGGGGGATTAAAGAACTATGGCTACACCTTC CATSDLRRTGGLKNYGYTF
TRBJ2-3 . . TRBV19 TGTGCCAGTAGGATTGGCGGAAGCACAGATACGCAGTATTTT CASRIGGSTDTQYF
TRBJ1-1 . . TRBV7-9 TGTGCCAGCAGCTCCTCCCTCACTGAAGCTTTCTTT CASSSSLTEAFF
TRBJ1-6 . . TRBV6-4 TGTGCCAGCAGTGACTCGATGCGCTCACCCCTCCACTTT CASSDSMRSPLHF
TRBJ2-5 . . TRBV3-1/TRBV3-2 TGTGCCAGCGCTCGCCTTTCGGGACAAATAGAGACCCAGTACTTC CASARLSGQIETQYF
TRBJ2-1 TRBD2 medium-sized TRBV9 TGTGCCAGCAGCGTAGCCGGGACTAGCTCCTACAATGAGCAGTTCTTC CASSVAGTSSYNEQFF
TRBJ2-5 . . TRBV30 TGTGCCTGGAACAGGGTTGAGACCCAGTACTTC CAWNRVETQYF
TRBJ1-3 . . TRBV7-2 TGTGCCAGCAGCCTACACAGCTCTGGAAACACCATATATTTT CASSLHSSGNTIYF
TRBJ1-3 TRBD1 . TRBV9 TGTGCCAGCAGCGTAGAGGGGGCTCGTGGAAACACCATATATTTT CASSVEGARGNTIYF
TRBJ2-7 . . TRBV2 TGTGCCAGCAGCTACTCCTACGAGCAGTACTTC CASSYSYEQYF
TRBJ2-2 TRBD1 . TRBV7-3 TGTGCCAGCAGCTTATCGAGACAGGGGAACACCGGGGAGCTGTTTTTT CASSLSRQGNTGELFF
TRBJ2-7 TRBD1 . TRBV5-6 TGTGCCAGCAGCTTTAACAGGGGGCGCGAGCAGTACTTC CASSFNRGREQYF
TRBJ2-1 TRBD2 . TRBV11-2 TGTGCCAGCAGCTTAATCAGCGGGAGACGGAATGAGCAGTTCTTC CASSLISGRRNEQFF
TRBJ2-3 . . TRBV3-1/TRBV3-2 TGTGCCAGCAGCCAAGACTCGACATGGCATACGCAGTATTTT CASSQDSTWHTQYF
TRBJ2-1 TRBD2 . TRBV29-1 TGCAGCGTTGTGTTGGGTATAGCGGGAGACATCTACAATGAGCAGTTCTTC CSVVLGIAGDIYNEQFF
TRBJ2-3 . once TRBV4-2 TGTGCCAGCAGCCTGACTAGATCAGATACGCAGTATTTT CASSLTRSDTQYF
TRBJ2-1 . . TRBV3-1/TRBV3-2 TGTGCCAGCAGCCTCACTAGGCCGAGGTCAGATGAGCAGTTCTTC CASSLTRPRSDEQFF
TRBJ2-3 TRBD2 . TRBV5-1 TGCGCCAGCGCCTTGTGGACCGGGACTAGCGGGGAAAAGGGTACGCAGTATTTT CASALWTGTSGEKGTQYF
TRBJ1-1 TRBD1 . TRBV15 TGTGCCACCAGCAGACCCGACAGGGGGCAGTACACTGAAGCTTTCTTT CATSRPDRGQYTEAFF
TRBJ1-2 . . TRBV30 TGTGCCTGGAGTGTCGGAGGGGTTGGCTACACCTTC CAWSVGGVGYTF
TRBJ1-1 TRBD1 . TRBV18 TGTGCCAGCTCCCCCGACAGGGCCAGGATGAACACTGAAGCTTTCTTT CASSPDRARMNTEAFF
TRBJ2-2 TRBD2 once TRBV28 TGTGCCAGCAGTTTGTGGACTAGCGGTAACACCGGGGAGCTGTTTTTT CASSLWTSGNTGELFF
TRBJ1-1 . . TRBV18 TGTGCCAGCTCACAGACAGGAGCCAACACTGAAGCTTTCTTT CASSQTGANTEAFF
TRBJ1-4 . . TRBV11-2 TGTGCCAGCAGCTTAGCAGACAGAGAAAAACTGTTTTTT CASSLADREKLFF
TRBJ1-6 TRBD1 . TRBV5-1 TGCGCCAGCAGCTTGCGACAGGGCGGCAATTCACCCCTCCACTTT CASSLRQGGNSPLHF
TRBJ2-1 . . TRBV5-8 TGTGCCAGCAGCTTGACAAGACTCTCCTACAATGAGCAGTTCTTC CASSLTRLSYNEQFF
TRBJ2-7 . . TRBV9 TGTGCCAGCAGCCGAGGACTGTTATACGAGCAGTACTTC CASSRGLLYEQYF
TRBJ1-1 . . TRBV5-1 TGCGCCAGCAGCTTGGAGGGGATAGACACTGAAGCTTTCTTT CASSLEGIDTEAFF
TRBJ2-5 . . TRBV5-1 TGCGCCAGCAGCCAACAGGGCGGAGAGACCCAGTACTTC CASSQQGGETQYF
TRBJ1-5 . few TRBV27 TGTGCCAGCAAAAGGGGGGGAGGGGAGGATCAGCCCCAGCATTTT CASKRGGGEDQPQHF
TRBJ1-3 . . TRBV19 TGTGCCAGTATGTCAGGGGCTGGAAACACCATATATTTT CASMSGAGNTIYF
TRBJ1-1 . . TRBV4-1 TGCGCCAGCACCAGTTGGGTTAGCGTGAACACTGAAGCTTTCTTT CASTSWVSVNTEAFF
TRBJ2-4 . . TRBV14 TGTGCCAATGTAGAGGGAAGGATAAACATTCAGTACTTC CANVEGRINIQYF
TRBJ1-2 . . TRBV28 TGTGCCAGCAGTATCCTGACAGGAACGGGTGGCTACACCTTC CASSILTGTGGYTF
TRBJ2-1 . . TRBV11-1 TGTGCCAGCAGACGAGGGACAGAGCAGTTCTTC CASRRGTEQFF
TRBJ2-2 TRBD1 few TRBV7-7 TGTGCTAGCAGCACCGGACAGGGTCACACCGGGGAGCTGTTTTTT CASSTGQGHTGELFF
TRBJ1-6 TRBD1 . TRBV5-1 TGCGCCAGCAGCTTGGAAACAGGGGGTTATAATTCACCCCTCCACTTT CASSLETGGYNSPLHF
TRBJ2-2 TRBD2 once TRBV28 TGTGCCAGCAACGCCCCCGGACTAGCGGGAGTCGACACCGGGGAGCTGTTTTTT CASNAPGLAGVDTGELFF
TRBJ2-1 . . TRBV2 TGTGCCAGCAGAACAACCAGGGGGGCCAATGAGCAGTTCTTC CASRTTRGANEQFF
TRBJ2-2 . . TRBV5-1 TGCGCCAGCAGCTTGGCCGTGGGCTCGGAGCTGTTTTTT CASSLAVGSELFF
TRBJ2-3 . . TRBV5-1 TGCGCCAGCAGCTTGGCCGGAGGGGATGGGGATACGCAGTATTTT CASSLAGGDGDTQYF